This T cell receptor beta chain was sequenced during a study of T cell repertoires in cytomegalovirus infection (dated by TCRdb to between 2018 and 2020). Notes on the research overall: Donor HLA type was relevant to the analysis, as public TCR beta signatures indicated carriage of CMV infection together with the matching HLA type.

Instrument used: Illumina HiSeq 1500. The raw public reads went through TCRdb reprocessing: fastp at Q25, MiXCR clone calling, in-frame beta chains kept. Identical CDR3 proteins give one entry, which carries the most common genes and DNA. For this sample there are about 240,000 distinct CDR3 sequences; approximately 7% appear just once. Of the sample, 5.5% to 8% is held by the ten largest clones. Overall results and qualifications from the work: The ex vivo response was dominated by HLA-C-restricted CMV-specific TCR beta clonotypes, which also provided the single most frequent clonotype in two of eight donors. Carriers of CMV infection plus the relevant HLA type were discriminated by the cumulative frequency of public TCR beta family members in the study cohort and in an independent roughly 340-donor cohort.

In the case of this clonotype: The antigen it binds to is not known. Per-base qualities were not stored, and no clone one base away is much larger.

V is pruned by 7 bases and J by 1 base, leaving 11 bases of the junction without a gene match. The CDR3 covers 16 residues, taking in both the cysteine and the phenylalanine. Only CDR3 DNA is held: 48 bases, read in frame from base 1. Recombination joined TRBV12-3 or TRBV12-4 with TRBJ1-1, with 8 bases matching TRBD1. The sample was PBMCs. The receptor was derived from a human donor in good health (CMV status not recorded). Some clones in this sample may be carry-over from other donors' samples. The CDR3 region: CASTPSGGTGNTEAFF. In nucleotide form, the sequence is TGTGCCAGCACCCCCTCAGGGGGCACTGGGAACACTGAAGCTTTCTTT.